This T cell receptor beta chain was sequenced in a study of blood T cell repertoires in COVID-19. Overall study context: The study drew acute and convalescent COVID-19 samples from the United States, Italy and Spain.

Data came from immunoSEQ multiplex PCR; TCRdb stores just in-frame clones and leaves some out. The table shows around 81,000 clones, with roughly 86% occurring only once. This CDR3 is built from 14 residues. CDR1 is MNHEY, CDR2 SVGAGI, per germline. V dropped 7 bases and J dropped 4 bases, with 13 bases sitting between them. This TCR was sampled from a man in his sixties or seventies with acute or convalescent COVID-19. The genes are TRBV6-5 and TRBJ2-2; the D gene is possibly TRBD1 (6 bases). The specimen was peripheral blood. The CDR3 sequence is CASKLTGGTGELFF. As DNA, the CDR3 is TGTGCCAGCAAATTGACAGGAGGCACCGGGGAGCTGTTTTTT.